These T cell receptor beta chains were read from a single sample in a study of blood T cells in healthy people across ages. TCRdb re-derived calls from the 5' RACE reads in MiXCR, one entry per CDR3 protein. Here the sample spans roughly 800,000 distinct CDR3 sequences, about 26% being singletons. The data also belong to a second study, concerning T cells of mothers and their children.

Sequencing was carried out using blood. All receptors come from a boy between 10 and 17 years old in good health. CDR3s include the opening cysteine and the closing phenylalanine or tryptophan. Each record gives: J gene, V gene, clone size, D gene, CDR3 DNA, CDR3 protein. A D gene is named only where the DNA matches it firmly. Part of the rows lack a size; the others show once, few, many or a class for expanded clones.

J gene: TRBJ2-5
V gene: TRBV12-3/TRBV12-4
clone size: few
D gene: TRBD1
CDR3 DNA: TGTGCCAGCAGTCAACAGGGGGTCCAAGAGACCCAGTACTTC
CDR3 protein: CASSQQGVQETQYF

J gene: TRBJ1-3
V gene: TRBV7-6
clone size: NA
D gene: NA
CDR3 DNA: TGTGCCAGCAGCTTAGCACAGCCTGGAAACACCATATATTTT
CDR3 protein: CASSLAQPGNTIYF

J gene: TRBJ2-1
V gene: TRBV9
clone size: NA
D gene: TRBD1
CDR3 DNA: TGTGCCAGCAGCAGACAAGGACAGGGGGCTGGCGATGAGCAGTTCTTC
CDR3 protein: CASSRQGQGAGDEQFF

J gene: TRBJ1-5
V gene: TRBV28
clone size: NA
D gene: NA
CDR3 DNA: TGTGCCAGCAGTTTGTGGGGTTACCAGCCCCAGCATTTT
CDR3 protein: CASSLWGYQPQHF

J gene: TRBJ1-1
V gene: TRBV2
clone size: NA
D gene: NA
CDR3 DNA: TGTGCCAGCAGTGCAATTTTTTCAGGGAGCACTGAAGCTTTCTTT
CDR3 protein: CASSAIFSGSTEAFF

J gene: TRBJ2-5
V gene: TRBV19
clone size: NA
D gene: TRBD2
CDR3 DNA: TGTGCCAGTAGTAATAGCGGGGGGGGGGAGACCCAGTACTTC
CDR3 protein: CASSNSGGGETQYF

J gene: TRBJ2-3
V gene: TRBV12-3/TRBV12-4
clone size: NA
D gene: NA
CDR3 DNA: TGTGCCAGCAGGGAGGCAGATACGCAGTATTTT
CDR3 protein: CASREADTQYF

J gene: TRBJ1-6
V gene: TRBV12-3/TRBV12-4
clone size: NA
D gene: NA
CDR3 DNA: TGTGCCAGCGCGGGGATTAATTCACCCCTCCACTTT
CDR3 protein: CASAGINSPLHF

J gene: TRBJ2-5
V gene: TRBV12-3/TRBV12-4
clone size: NA
D gene: NA
CDR3 DNA: TGTGCCAGCAGTCCACGAGGGCTGGGCGGGCCGAGACAAGAGACCCAGTACTTC
CDR3 protein: CASSPRGLGGPRQETQYF

J gene: TRBJ2-3
V gene: TRBV20-1
clone size: few
D gene: NA
CDR3 DNA: TGCAGTGCTAGTTGGCTCACTCTTCGCACAGATACGCAGTATTTT
CDR3 protein: CSASWLTLRTDTQYF

J gene: TRBJ2-1
V gene: TRBV20-1
clone size: NA
D gene: TRBD2
CDR3 DNA: TGCAGTGTTGCCGGGACTACCTACAATGAGCAGTCCTTC
CDR3 protein: CSVAGTTYNEQSF

J gene: TRBJ2-2
V gene: TRBV12-3/TRBV12-4
clone size: many
D gene: NA
CDR3 DNA: TGTGCCAGCAGTTCACAGGGTAACACCGGGGAGCTGTTTTTT
CDR3 protein: CASSSQGNTGELFF

J gene: TRBJ2-1
V gene: TRBV29-1
clone size: NA
D gene: TRBD2
CDR3 DNA: TGCAGCGGAATAGCGGGGGGCCTTATGAATGAGCAGTTCTTC
CDR3 protein: CSGIAGGLMNEQFF

J gene: TRBJ2-1
V gene: TRBV5-1
clone size: few
D gene: TRBD2
CDR3 DNA: TGCGCCAGCAGCACCCCCGGGACTAGCGGGGGGGCCAGGGGTGAGCAGTTCTTC
CDR3 protein: CASSTPGTSGGARGEQFF

J gene: TRBJ2-7
V gene: TRBV28
clone size: NA
D gene: TRBD2
CDR3 DNA: TGTGCCAGCAGTTTACTAGCGGAGTTCCACGAGCAGTACTTC
CDR3 protein: CASSLLAEFHEQYF

J gene: TRBJ2-2
V gene: TRBV6-2/TRBV6-3
clone size: few
D gene: TRBD1
CDR3 DNA: TGTGCCAGCAGGACAGGGTCCGGGGAGCTGTTTTTT
CDR3 protein: CASRTGSGELFF

J gene: TRBJ2-1
V gene: TRBV12-3/TRBV12-4
clone size: NA
D gene: TRBD1
CDR3 DNA: TGTGCCAGCACCAACCGGGACAGGGGGCGGTTTGAGGACAATGAGCAGTTCTTC
CDR3 protein: CASTNRDRGRFEDNEQFF

J gene: TRBJ2-5
V gene: TRBV12-3/TRBV12-4
clone size: NA
D gene: TRBD1
CDR3 DNA: TGTGCCAGCAAAGTACAGGGGGCTAGGGGAGAGACCCAGTACTTC
CDR3 protein: CASKVQGARGETQYF

J gene: TRBJ1-1
V gene: TRBV20-1
clone size: NA
D gene: NA
CDR3 DNA: TGCAGTGCTGGGGGACAATCGAACACTGAAGCGTTCTTT
CDR3 protein: CSAGGQSNTEAFF

J gene: TRBJ1-2
V gene: TRBV2
clone size: NA
D gene: TRBD1
CDR3 DNA: TGTGCCAGCAGTCGACAGGGTATCTATGGCTACACCTTC
CDR3 protein: CASSRQGIYGYTF